One and the same sample provided the 13 T cell receptor beta chains below, sequenced in a study of somatic mutations in cytotoxic T cells in rheumatoid arthritis. The protocol was immunoSEQ multiplex PCR, while the TCRdb copy is restricted to in-frame clones and leaves out a portion. This sample has about 9,000 clones, with just under 80% found just once. Sample: CD8+ T cells sorted from blood. These receptors were taken from an adult with rheumatoid arthritis.

The chain uses TRBV19 and TRBJ1-2; D is unresolved. The CDR3 spans 15 residues. Germline loops: CDR1 LNHDA, CDR2 SQIVND (reference sequence). V was clipped by 5 bases and J by 4 bases, with 17 bases between them. CDR3 amino acids: CASSFREADPYGYTF. Here the CDR3 DNA reads TGTGCCAGTAGTTTCCGGGAGGCCGACCCCTATGGCTACACCTTC.

The chain carries TRBV29-1 and TRBJ2-1; D may be TRBD2 (6 bases). V was pared by 1 base and J by 0 bases, with 7 bases between. The CDR3 has 14 amino acids. Germline loops: CDR1 SQVTM, CDR2 ANQGSEA. In nucleotides, the CDR3 is TGCAGCGTTGAAGGCGGGACCTCCTACAATGAGCAGTTCTTC. It specifies CSVEGGTSYNEQFF.

The chain is built from TRBV7-7 and TRBJ2-2, with D perhaps matching TRBD1 (6 bases). Germline CDR1 SSHAT, CDR2 FNYEAQ (reference sequence). Trimming removed 3 bases from V and 2 bases from J, with 7 bases in between. The CDR3 covers 14 residues. The CDR3 DNA is TGTGCCAGCAGCTTGGGACAAAACACCGGGGAGCTGTTTTTT. Translated: CASSLGQNTGELFF.

V usage is TRBV5-5 and J usage is TRBJ2-1; no reliable D call. The CDR3 consists of 15 residues. CDR1 is SGHKS, CDR2 YYEKEE, per germline (reference sequence). V was shortened by 5 bases and J by 0 bases, with 12 bases between the two germline ends. CDR3 DNA: TGTGCCAGCAGGTCCGGATCGAGCTCCTACAATGAGCAGTTCTTC. Translating gives CASRSGSSSYNEQFF. Looking up the rest from reference TRBV5-5 and TRBJ2-1 gives the full variable domain: DAGVTQSPTHLIKTRGQQVTLRCSPISGHKSVSWYQQVLGQGPQFIFQYYEKEERGRGNFPDRFSARQFPNYSSELNVNALLLGDSALYLCASRSGSSSYNEQFFGPGTRLTVL.

This rearrangement joins TRBV5-6 to TRBJ2-5; D is unresolved. The germline V and J ends were trimmed by 2 bases and 3 bases, with 11 bases remaining between them. This CDR3 has 14 amino acids. The germline V gene has CDR1 SGHDT and CDR2 YYEEEE. CDR3 nucleotide sequence: TGTGCCAGCAGCTTCGGTCAGTTTAAAGAGACCCAGTACTTC. This gives the protein CASSFGQFKETQYF.

This clone was counted between two and nine times. The chain combines TRBV2 with TRBJ2-7; 8 bases are shared with TRBD2. CDR3 length: 13 residues. Looked up from germline, CDR1 is SNHLY and CDR2 is FYNNEI. CDR3 DNA: TGTGGGCTAACGCGGGAGGCCGATTACGAGCAGTACTTC. Encoded protein: CGLTREADYEQYF.

V is TRBV11-3 and J is TRBJ2-1; 9 bases are a match to TRBD2. Losses at the gene ends were 5 bases for V and 10 bases for J; bases not matched to a gene: 6. The CDR3 has 13 amino acids. The germline V gene encodes CDR1 SGHNT and CDR2 YENEEA. The CDR3 DNA follows: TGTGCCAGCAGCCTGGGAAGCGGGGGGGAGCAGTTCTTC. This translates into CASSLGSGGEQFF.

This chain uses TRBV4-1 with TRBJ2-1, with 9 positions matching TRBD2. This CDR3 is built from 15 residues. Germline CDR1 is MGHRA and CDR2 is YSYEKL. The V segment lost 5 bases and the J segment 9 bases; nucleotides outside the gene matches: 11. CDR3 loop: CASSGRGGLSSEQFF. The CDR3 DNA reads as TGCGCCAGCAGCGGGCGGGGGGGCCTGAGCAGTGAGCAGTTCTTC.

The chain employs TRBV4-1 and TRBJ2-7; no clear D gene. V lost 4 bases, J lost 3 bases, and 13 bases lay in between. Looked up from germline, CDR1 is MGHRA and CDR2 is YSYEKL. The CDR3 loop spans 14 amino acids. The CDR3, as DNA: TGCGCCAGCAGCCCGACGCTCTCGGGCTACGAGCAGTACTTC. Amino acids: CASSPTLSGYEQYF.

In the case of this clone: The sample carries other DNA sequences with the same CDR3. The CDR3 protein is CASSKGAGTGDTEAFF. For the CDR3, the DNA is TGTGCCAGCAGCAAAGGGGCCGGGACAGGGGACACTGAAGCTTTCTTT. The chain has TRBV2 and TRBJ1-1; 10 bases are shared with TRBD1. Losses at the gene ends were 6 bases for V and 3 bases for J; bases not matched to a gene: 10. Germline V gene data show CDR1 as SNHLY and CDR2 as FYNNEI. The CDR3 spans 16 residues.

This chain links TRBV6-5 with TRBJ2-5, with D maybe TRBD1 (6 bases). The V gene's germline CDR1 is MNHEY and CDR2 SVGAGI. The CDR3 runs 14 residues. Trimming pared 5 bases from V and 2 bases from J, leaving 12 bases between. The CDR3 loop reads CASSNHRVQETQYF. CDR3 nucleotides: TGTGCCAGCAGTAACCACAGGGTTCAAGAGACCCAGTACTTC.

As for this clone: The junction differs from germline at one of its ends, possibly a read error. This chain links TRBV29-1 with TRBJ2-7, with D possibly being TRBD1 (6 bases). The CDR3 is 13 residues long. CDR1 SQVTM and CDR2 ANQGSEA come from the germline V gene. The DNA for the CDR3 is TGCAGCGTGGAAGAACAGGGATTCAACGAGCAGTACTTC. Residues: CSVEEQGFNEQYF.

V gene TRBV11-2 combines with J gene TRBJ2-1; 8 bases are a match to TRBD2. V was clipped by 5 bases and J by 6 bases; unmatched bases: 12. CDR1 and CDR2 (germline): SGHAT, FQNNGV. The CDR3 consists of 16 residues. For the CDR3, the DNA is TGTGCCAGCAGCCCGTTAAGGGGACTAGGGAGCAATGAGCAGTTCTTC. Translating it yields CASSPLRGLGSNEQFF. The whole variable domain, filled in from reference TRBV11-2 and TRBJ2-1, reads EAGVAQSPRYKIIEKRQSVAFWCNPISGHATLYWYQQILGQGPKLLIQFQNNGVVDDSQLPKDRFSAERLKGVDSTLKIQPAKLEDSAVYLCASSPLRGLGSNEQFFGPGTRLTVL.